This passage covers 25 T cell receptor beta chains from one sample sequenced in a study of T cells in Graves' hyperthyroidism and ophthalmopathy. It was RNA transcripts that yielded the amplified TCR beta CDR3 regions. Carried out on the TCR CDR3, a first-round RT-PCR used the HTBI primer set. One entry per CDR3 protein, called by TCRdb with MiXCR from the multiplex PCR reads. Of 450,000 to 550,000 distinct CDR3 sequences detected, about 24% appear once; the ten largest clones hold about 10%. What was sequenced was blood. Receptors originate from a woman under 40 with Graves' ophthalmopathy.

V usage is TRBV12-3 or TRBV12-4 and J usage is TRBJ2-7, with D perhaps TRBD2 (6 bases). This CDR3 has 16 residues. V was trimmed by 8 bases and J by 0 bases, leaving 20 bases between them. The CDR3 protein is CASRRGVGLSSYEQYF. In DNA, the CDR3 is TGTGCCAGCCGCCGCGGGGTGGGACTGAGCTCCTACGAGCAGTACTTC.

Many counts were recorded for this clonotype. J is TRBJ1-1 and V is TRBV4-3; D gene ambiguous. CDR1 is LGHNA, CDR2 YSLEER, per germline. The CDR3 runs 13 residues. V was shortened by 4 bases and J by 0 bases, with 6 bases between the two germline ends. The chain's CDR3 is CASSRLMNTEAFF. CDR3 nucleotide sequence: TGCGCCAGCAGCCGCCTCATGAACACTGAAGCTTTCTTT.

The rearrangement uses TRBV11-2 and TRBJ1-2; D remains ambiguous. The ends were cut back, 0 bases at V and 4 bases at J, with 15 bases in the middle. There are 16 residues in the CDR3. Germline assignment: CDR1 SGHAT and CDR2 FQNNGV. The CDR3 protein is CASSLDFQIAFYGYTF. The CDR3 DNA sequence: TGTGCCAGCAGCTTAGATTTCCAAATTGCATTCTATGGCTACACCTTC.

This clonotype was observed a few times. This sequence joins TRBV20-1 and TRBJ2-7; TRBD2 might be the D (6 bases). V dropped 6 bases and J dropped 3 bases, with 15 bases sitting between them. From germline, CDR1 is DFQATT and CDR2 SNEGSKA (reference sequence). The CDR3 has 13 amino acids. CDR3 protein: CSATTGTFYEQYF. The CDR3 DNA is TGCAGTGCCACTACCGGGACTTTCTACGAGCAGTACTTC.

This clonotype showed up many times. This sequence joins TRBV20-1 and TRBJ1-6, with TRBD1 as a possible D gene (5 bases). The CDR3 sequence is 14 residues long. The V gene lost 1 base and the J gene lost 9 bases, with 13 bases spanning the gap. Germline CDR1 is DFQATT and CDR2 is SNEGSKA (reference sequence). The CDR3 is CSARGGGVASPLHF. CDR3 sequence (DNA): TGCAGTGCTAGAGGCGGGGGGGTGGCTTCACCCCTCCACTTT.

At least ten counts were recorded for this clonotype. The chain has TRBV2 and TRBJ1-5; the D is unclear. Trimming stripped 1 base from V and 8 bases from J, with 9 bases between. Germline V gene sequence: CDR1 SNHLY, CDR2 FYNNEI. The CDR3 has 13 residues. The CDR3 protein is CASSEVPGEPQHF. The CDR3 DNA sequence: TGTGCCAGCAGTGAAGTACCTGGGGAGCCCCAGCATTTT.

This clonotype occurred a few times. The V call is TRBV20-1, the J call TRBJ2-5; 7 bases are a match to TRBD2. The CDR3 is 14 residues long. Losses at the gene ends were 8 bases for V and 2 bases for J; bases not matched to a gene: 11. Germline V gene sequence: CDR1 DFQATT, CDR2 SNEGSKA (reference sequence). The CDR3 here is CSLIRDYKQETQYF. The DNA for the CDR3 is TGCAGTTTAATCCGGGACTATAAACAAGAGACCCAGTACTTC.

The table lists this clonotype with a few counts. The chain combines TRBV4-1 with TRBJ1-1; D unclear. Trimming left V 1 base short and J 0 bases short, with 12 bases between. The CDR3 totals 16 residues. Germline V CDR1 and CDR2: MGHRA, YSYEKL. In DNA, the CDR3 is TGCGCCAGCAGCCAAGGCGGGGATGGTATGAACACTGAAGCTTTCTTT. Translation: CASSQGGDGMNTEAFF.

The V call is TRBV6-1, the J call TRBJ2-7, with D unresolved. Trimming removed 11 bases at V and 1 base at J, with 15 bases between. Germline CDR1 reads MNHNS; CDR2 reads SASEGT. The length of the CDR3 is 13 residues. CDR3 coding DNA: TGTGCCGGCGGTGTAATACTTTCCTACGAGCAGTACTTC. It codes for CAGGVILSYEQYF.

This clonotype was found many times. The gene calls are TRBV30 and TRBJ1-2, with D possibly matching TRBD1 (6 bases). Germline V gene lookup returns CDR1 GTSNPN and CDR2 SVGIG (reference sequence). This CDR3 contains 14 residues. The V end lost 1 base, the J end lost 3 bases, and 12 bases lay between the germline ends. As DNA, the CDR3 is TGTGCCTGGAGTGGGAAGGGGGAAGACTATGGCTACACCTTC. Protein product: CAWSGKGEDYGYTF.

This clonotype appeared many times. The rearrangement joins TRBV6-4 to TRBJ2-5; 12 bases are shared with TRBD1. Germline CDR1 reads MRHNA; CDR2 reads SNTAGT. V lost 4 bases, J lost 3 bases, and 3 bases stayed unmatched. The CDR3 has 15 amino acids. In DNA form, the CDR3 reads TGTGCCAGCAGTGCCGGGACAGGGGGCGAAGAGACCCAGTACTTC. It yields the protein CASSAGTGGEETQYF.

This clonotype was counted ten times or more. V usage is TRBV27 and J usage is TRBJ2-7; D might be TRBD1 or TRBD2, each matching 7 bases. The CDR3 has 15 amino acids. The V and J ends lost 4 bases and 6 bases respectively, with 19 bases between them. Germline assignment: CDR1 MNHEY and CDR2 SMNVEV (reference sequence). Here the CDR3 reads CASSSPVQGGREQYF. CDR3 in DNA: TGTGCCAGCAGTTCCCCGGTCCAGGGGGGGCGCGAGCAGTACTTC.

In its sample, this clonotype was seen many times. The chain recombines TRBV29-1 with TRBJ1-2; 9 bases match TRBD1. Germline lookup yields CDR1 SQVTM and CDR2 ANQGSEA. The CDR3 length is 14 residues. J gave up 5 bases and V 1 base, and 5 bases lay outside the gene matches. The CDR3 is CSVEATGGKYGYTF. DNA of the CDR3: TGCAGCGTTGAAGCGACAGGGGGTAAATATGGCTACACCTTC.

This clonotype was seen once. The chain employs TRBV11-3 and TRBJ2-7, with D tentatively TRBD1 (6 bases). The CDR3 has 14 residues. Looked up from germline, CDR1 is SGHNT and CDR2 is YENEEA. The V and J ends lost 5 bases and 2 bases respectively, with 13 bases between them. The CDR3 region is CASSPRQAPYEQYF. Written as DNA, the CDR3 is TGTGCCAGCAGCCCCCGACAGGCCCCCTACGAGCAGTACTTC. The variable domain in full, completed from reference TRBV11-3 and TRBJ2-7, reads EAGVVQSPRYKIIEKKQPVAFWCNPISGHNTLYWYLQNLGQGPELLIRYENEEAVDDSQLPKDRFSAERLKGVDSTLKIQPAELGDSAVYLCASSPRQAPYEQYFGPGTRLTVT.

The genes are TRBV2 and TRBJ1-2, with 12 bases identical to TRBD1. The CDR3 totals 16 residues. V was clipped by 1 base and J by 2 bases; unmatched bases: 2. Germline loops: CDR1 SNHLY, CDR2 FYNNEI. CDR3 region: CASSEGGTGGNYGYTF. The CDR3 DNA is TGTGCCAGCAGTGAAGGGGGGACAGGGGGCAACTATGGCTACACCTTC.

There are many counts of this clonotype. The V gene is TRBV11-1, the J gene TRBJ2-7, with unresolved D. This CDR3 is 12 amino acids long. Between the trimmed V and J ends, which lost 5 bases and 8 bases, there was a span of 13 bases. Germline-derived CDR1 and CDR2 are SGHAT and FQDESV (reference sequence). Here the CDR3 reads CASSQFSTKQYF. CDR3 nucleotides: TGTGCCAGCAGCCAATTCTCTACGAAGCAGTACTTC.

This clonotype occurred many times. V is TRBV12-3 or TRBV12-4 and J is TRBJ2-5; 9 nucleotides line up with TRBD2. V lost 1 base to trimming and J lost 1 base; unmatched junction nucleotides: 7. This CDR3 contains 17 residues. The CDR3 spells CASSLEPGTSFQETQYF. CDR3 nucleotides: TGTGCCAGCAGTTTAGAGCCCGGGACTAGCTTCCAAGAGACCCAGTACTTC.

This clonotype was counted at least ten times. The gene calls are TRBV6-1 and TRBJ1-5; unclear D gene. This CDR3 is built from 15 residues. Per the germline V gene, CDR1 is MNHNS and CDR2 is SASEGT. With 1 base removed from V and 7 bases from J, the gap between germline ends came to 14 bases. The CDR3 here is CASSEVSGRGQPQHF. The DNA for the CDR3 is TGTGCCAGCAGTGAAGTGAGCGGGCGCGGCCAGCCCCAGCATTTT.

The V gene is TRBV7-2, the J gene TRBJ1-6; weak D call: TRBD1 (5 bases). Per the germline V gene, CDR1 is SGHTA and CDR2 is FQGNSA. The CDR3 is 19 residues long. Deletions cut 0 bases from V and 4 bases from J, with 19 bases between. The CDR3 nucleotides read TGTGCCAGCAGCTTAGCGCTGTACGAGGGGACCATTTATAATTCACCCCTCCACTTT. Protein sequence: CASSLALYEGTIYNSPLHF.

This clonotype was seen a handful of times. The rearrangement joins TRBV27 to TRBJ1-2, with 8 bases fitting TRBD1. Germline V lookup: CDR1 MNHEY, CDR2 SMNVEV (reference sequence). CDR3 length equals 13 residues. J gave up 10 bases and V 1 base, and 5 bases lay outside the gene matches. CDR3 sequence: CASSLWEQGVYTF. CDR3 DNA: TGTGCCAGCAGTTTATGGGAACAGGGGGTCTACACCTTC.

This clonotype appeared a few times. The chain links TRBV6-1 to TRBJ2-7, with 12 positions matching TRBD2. There are 17 residues in the CDR3. Germline CDR1 reads MNHNS; CDR2 reads SASEGT. Losses at the gene ends were 5 bases for V and 1 base for J; bases not matched to a gene: 9. The CDR3 sequence is CASSIYQTSGSSYEQYF. In DNA form, the CDR3 reads TGTGCCAGCAGTATATACCAGACTAGCGGGAGTTCCTACGAGCAGTACTTC.

This clonotype was seen many times. The chain uses TRBV27 and TRBJ1-5; D not resolved. Germline lookup yields CDR1 MNHEY and CDR2 SMNVEV (reference sequence). The CDR3 is made up of 13 amino acids. Deletions cut 6 bases from V and 7 bases from J, with 13 bases between. As DNA, the CDR3 is TGTGCCAGCAGCCCCTCTTTGGGGCAGCCCCAGCATTTT. Protein sequence: CASSPSLGQPQHF.

This clonotype was seen repeatedly, ten times or more. The J gene is TRBJ2-7, the V gene TRBV14, with no clear D. The V gene's germline CDR1 is SGHDN and CDR2 FVKESK. V was pared by 11 bases and J by 7 bases, with 15 bases between. This CDR3 has 11 amino acids. This chain's CDR3 is CAGRYPREQYF. The CDR3 DNA reads as TGTGCCGGAAGATACCCTCGTGAGCAGTACTTC.

There are a few counts of this clonotype. The chain combines TRBV7-3 with TRBJ1-1; D might be TRBD1 (6 bases). V lost 3 bases, J lost 4 bases, and 21 bases lay in between. Looked up from germline, CDR1 is SGHTA and CDR2 is FQGTGA. The CDR3 consists of 17 residues. CDR3 coding DNA: TGTGCCAGCAGCTTGGGGTTGCTGGGGGCCCCGGGCACTGAAGCTTTCTTT. Amino acids: CASSLGLLGAPGTEAFF. The whole variable domain, filled in from reference TRBV7-3 and TRBJ1-1, reads GAGVSQTPSNKVTEKGKYVELRCDPISGHTALYWYRQSLGQGPEFLIYFQGTGAADDSGLPNDRFFAVRPEGSVSTLKIQRTERGDSAVYLCASSLGLLGAPGTEAFFGQGTRLTVV.

This clonotype was observed a few times. This chain's CDR3 is CASSLIGGSTDTQYF. As DNA, the CDR3 is TGTGCCAGCAGCTTAATTGGCGGTAGCACAGATACGCAGTATTTT. The chain couples TRBV11-3 to TRBJ2-3, with D unresolved. The V gene's germline CDR1 is SGHNT and CDR2 YENEEA. This CDR3 spans 15 amino acids. Trimming removed 2 bases from V and 0 bases from J, with 9 bases in between.